This T cell receptor (beta chain) is drawn from a study of Ad26.COV2.S vaccination and SARS-CoV-2 variants. Treatment defined: some 20 received Ad26.COV2.S at low or high dose, single or two shots; 5 received placebo; per-sample allocation not given. Repertoires come from day 63 after the first vaccine or placebo injection. TCRdb's copy holds only in-frame clones and misses some; the assay was immunoSEQ multiplex PCR. The sample has hundreds of thousands of clones; about 87% are singletons. Trimming cost V 2 bases and J 10 bases, with 15 bases left between them. The CDR3 runs 14 residues. Germline CDR1 and CDR2: GTSNPN and SVGIG (reference sequence).

This TCR was sampled from a person between 18 and 65 years old who received the Ad26.COV2.S COVID-19 vaccine or a placebo. The V call is TRBV30, the J call TRBJ1-6; possibly TRBD1 for D (5 bases). The specimen comprised peripheral blood, sampled in a trial of Ad26.COV2.S vaccine versus placebo. CDR3 bases: TGTGCCTGGAGTAGTGGGGCAGGAGGCTCACCCCTCCACTTT. This codes for CAWSSGAGGSPLHF.